This entry describes one T cell receptor beta chain. The CDR3 is made up of 12 amino acids. V lost 7 bases to trimming and J lost 4 bases, with 9 bases between them. Germline V gives CDR1 KGHDR, CDR2 SFDVKD. The table came from immunoSEQ multiplex PCR; TCRdb's copy has only in-frame clones and leaves some out. Here the sample spans some 110,000 clones, about 94% being singletons. These data are taken from a study of control samples from healthy donors and cancer patients. This chain joins TRBV24-1 and TRBJ2-5; TRBD1 or TRBD2 may be the D gene (6 bases each). This TCR derives from a young man in good health. The sequenced sample consisted of blood. The chain's CDR3 is CATSRGGETQYF. DNA for the CDR3: TGTGCCACCAGCAGGGGAGGAGAGACCCAGTACTTC.